This T cell receptor (beta chain) was sequenced during a study of blood T cell repertoires in COVID-19. The method was immunoSEQ multiplex PCR; TCRdb's version includes in-frame clones alone and lacks a portion of them. Of some 240,000 clones detected, 90% appear once; the ten largest clones hold around 1.9%. The TCR was taken from a woman aged 55-69 years with COVID-19, enrolled during active disease. Material: peripheral blood.

CDR3 sequence reads: CASSLDRGVGQPQHF. The CDR3 bases are TGCGCCAGCAGTCTGGACAGGGGAGTGGGTCAGCCCCAGCATTTT. The chain is built from TRBV5-1 and TRBJ1-5; 9 bases are shared with TRBD1. This CDR3 spans 15 amino acids. J lost 6 bases, V lost 5 bases, and 9 bases had no gene match. CDR1 and CDR2 (germline): SGHRS, YFSETQ.